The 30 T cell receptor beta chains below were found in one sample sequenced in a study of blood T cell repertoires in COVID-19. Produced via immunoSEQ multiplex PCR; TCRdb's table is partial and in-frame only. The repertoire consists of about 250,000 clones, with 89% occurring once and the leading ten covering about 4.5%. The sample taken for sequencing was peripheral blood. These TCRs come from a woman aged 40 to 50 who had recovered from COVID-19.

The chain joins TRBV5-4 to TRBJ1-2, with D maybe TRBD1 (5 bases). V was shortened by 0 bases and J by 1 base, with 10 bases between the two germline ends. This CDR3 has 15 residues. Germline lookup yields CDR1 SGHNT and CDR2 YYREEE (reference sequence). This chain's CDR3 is CASSLAGGLNYGYTF. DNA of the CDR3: TGTGCCAGCAGCTTGGCCGGGGGACTTAACTATGGCTACACCTTC.

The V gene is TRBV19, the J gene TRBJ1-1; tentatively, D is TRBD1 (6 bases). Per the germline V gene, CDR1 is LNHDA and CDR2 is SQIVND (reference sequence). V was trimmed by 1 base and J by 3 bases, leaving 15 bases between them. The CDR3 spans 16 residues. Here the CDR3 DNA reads TGTGCCAGTAGTATAGCGGCAGGGGCCAGACACACTGAAGCTTTCTTT. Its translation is CASSIAAGARHTEAFF.

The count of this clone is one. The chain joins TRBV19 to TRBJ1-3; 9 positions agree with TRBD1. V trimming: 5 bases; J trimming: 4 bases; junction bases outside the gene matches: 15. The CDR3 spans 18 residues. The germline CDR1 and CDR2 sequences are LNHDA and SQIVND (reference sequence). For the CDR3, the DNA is TGTGCCAGTAGTTCCCAGACACCGGGACAGGGCCTCGGAAACACCATATATTTT. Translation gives CASSSQTPGQGLGNTIYF.

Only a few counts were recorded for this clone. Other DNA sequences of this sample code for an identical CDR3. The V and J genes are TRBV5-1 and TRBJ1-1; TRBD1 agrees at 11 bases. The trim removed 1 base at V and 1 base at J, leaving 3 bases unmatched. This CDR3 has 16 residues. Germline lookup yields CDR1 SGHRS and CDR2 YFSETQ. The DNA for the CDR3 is TGCGCCAGCAGCTTGTTGGGACAGGGGGGGAACACTGAAGCTTTCTTT. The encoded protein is CASSLLGQGGNTEAFF.

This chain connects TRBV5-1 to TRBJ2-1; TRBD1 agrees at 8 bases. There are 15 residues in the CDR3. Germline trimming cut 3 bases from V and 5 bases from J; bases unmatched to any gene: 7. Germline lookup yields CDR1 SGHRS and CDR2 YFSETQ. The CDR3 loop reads CASSSPGTGNNEQFF. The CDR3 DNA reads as TGCGCCAGCAGCTCCCCAGGGACAGGCAACAATGAGCAGTTCTTC. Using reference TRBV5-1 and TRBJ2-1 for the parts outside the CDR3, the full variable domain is KAGVTQTPRYLIKTRGQQVTLSCSPISGHRSVSWYQQTPGQGLQFLFEYFSETQRNKGNFPGRFSGRQFSNSRSEMNVSTLELGDSALYLCASSSPGTGNNEQFFGPGTRLTVL.

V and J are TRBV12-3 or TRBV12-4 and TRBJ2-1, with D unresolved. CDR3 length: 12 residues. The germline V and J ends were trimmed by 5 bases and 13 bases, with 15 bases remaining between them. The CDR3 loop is CASSEPALVQFF. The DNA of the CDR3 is TGTGCCAGCAGTGAACCGGCCCTAGTCCAGTTCTTC.

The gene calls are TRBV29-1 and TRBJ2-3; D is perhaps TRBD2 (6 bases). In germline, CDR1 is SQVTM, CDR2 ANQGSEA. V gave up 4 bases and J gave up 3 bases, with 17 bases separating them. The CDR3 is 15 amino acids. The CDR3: CSVGLVFRGTDTQYF. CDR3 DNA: TGCAGCGTTGGTCTAGTGTTCCGGGGGACAGATACGCAGTATTTT.

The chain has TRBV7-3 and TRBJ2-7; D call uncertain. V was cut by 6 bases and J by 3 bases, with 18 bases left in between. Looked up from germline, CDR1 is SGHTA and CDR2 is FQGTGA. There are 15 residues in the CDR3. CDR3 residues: CASSLVPGPSYEQYF. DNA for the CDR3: TGTGCCAGCAGTCTAGTGCCTGGTCCGAGCTACGAGCAGTACTTC.

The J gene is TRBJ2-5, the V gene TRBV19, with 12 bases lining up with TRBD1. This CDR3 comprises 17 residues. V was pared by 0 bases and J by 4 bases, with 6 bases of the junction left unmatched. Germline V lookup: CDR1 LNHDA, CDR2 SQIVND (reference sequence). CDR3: CASSIDRGTGGLETQYF. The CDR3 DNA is TGTGCCAGTAGTATAGATCGTGGGACAGGGGGCCTAGAGACCCAGTACTTC.

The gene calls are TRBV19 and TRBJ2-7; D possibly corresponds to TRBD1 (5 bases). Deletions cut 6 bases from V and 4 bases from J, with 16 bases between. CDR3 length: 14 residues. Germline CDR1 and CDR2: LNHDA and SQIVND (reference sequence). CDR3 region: CASRMSPTAYEQYF. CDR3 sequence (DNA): TGTGCCAGTAGGATGTCCCCGACAGCGTACGAGCAGTACTTC.

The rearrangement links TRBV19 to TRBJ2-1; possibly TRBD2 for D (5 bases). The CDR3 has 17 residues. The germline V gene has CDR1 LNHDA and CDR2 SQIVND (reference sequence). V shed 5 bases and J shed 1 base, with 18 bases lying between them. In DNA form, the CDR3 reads TGTGCCAGTAGTGACGGGCGGTCGCGGGTATCCTACAATGAGCAGTTCTTC. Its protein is CASSDGRSRVSYNEQFF.

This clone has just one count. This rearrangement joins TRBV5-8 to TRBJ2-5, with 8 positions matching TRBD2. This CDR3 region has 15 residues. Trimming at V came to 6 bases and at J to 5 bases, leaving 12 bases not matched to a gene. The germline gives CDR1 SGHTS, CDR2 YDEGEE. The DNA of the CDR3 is TGTGCCAGCACCCCCGGGGGACTAGTTTTCGAGACCCAGTACTTC. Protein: CASTPGGLVFETQYF. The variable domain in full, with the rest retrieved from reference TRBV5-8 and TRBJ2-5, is EAGVTQSPTHLIKTRGQQATLRCSPISGHTSVYWYQQALGLGLQFLLWYDEGEERNRGNFPPRFSGRQFPNYSSELNVNALELEDSALYLCASTPGGLVFETQYFGPGTRLLVL.

CDR3 coding DNA: TGTGCCAGCAGCTTGCTCATATACTCATCCGAGCAGTACTTC. Protein: CASSLLIYSSEQYF. The chain has TRBV7-9 and TRBJ2-7; D not resolved. This CDR3 spans 14 amino acids. Trimming took 3 bases from V and 6 from J, leaving 15 bases between them. Germline V CDR1 and CDR2: SEHNR, FQNEAQ (reference sequence).

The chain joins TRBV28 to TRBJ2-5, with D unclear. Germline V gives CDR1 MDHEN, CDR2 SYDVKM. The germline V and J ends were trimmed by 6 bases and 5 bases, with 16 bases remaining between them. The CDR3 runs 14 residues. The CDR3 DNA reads TGTGCCAGCAGCCCCCGGTTCCTGGAGGAGACCCAGTACTTC. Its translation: CASSPRFLEETQYF.

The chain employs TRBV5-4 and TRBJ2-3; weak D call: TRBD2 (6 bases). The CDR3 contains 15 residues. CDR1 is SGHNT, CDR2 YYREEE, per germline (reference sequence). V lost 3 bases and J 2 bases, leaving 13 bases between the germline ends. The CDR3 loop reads CASSSARRDTDTQYF. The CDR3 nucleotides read TGTGCCAGCAGCTCCGCTAGGAGGGACACAGATACGCAGTATTTT. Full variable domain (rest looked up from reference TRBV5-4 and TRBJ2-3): ETGVTQSPTHLIKTRGQQVTLRCSSQSGHNTVSWYQQALGQGPQFIFQYYREEENGRGNFPPRFSGLQFPNYSSELNVNALELDDSALYLCASSSARRDTDTQYFGPGTRLTVL.

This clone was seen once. The CDR3 region is CASSPSSGRPYEQYV. The CDR3 coding sequence is TGTGCCAGCTCACCATCTAGCGGGAGGCCCTACGAGCAGTACGTC. This chain uses TRBV18 with TRBJ2-7; 11 bases align to TRBD2. This CDR3 spans 15 amino acids. CDR1 is KGHSH and CDR2 is LQKENI in the germline V gene. After removal of 2 bases from V and 2 bases from J, the junction contained 2 bases not matched to a gene.

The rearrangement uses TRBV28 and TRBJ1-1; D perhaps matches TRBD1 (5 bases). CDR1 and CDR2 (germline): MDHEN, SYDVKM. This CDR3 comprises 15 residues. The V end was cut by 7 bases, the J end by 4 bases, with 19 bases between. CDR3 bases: TGTGCCAGCACCGAATCGGGGGACTTCGGCACTGAAGCTTTCTTT. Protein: CASTESGDFGTEAFF.

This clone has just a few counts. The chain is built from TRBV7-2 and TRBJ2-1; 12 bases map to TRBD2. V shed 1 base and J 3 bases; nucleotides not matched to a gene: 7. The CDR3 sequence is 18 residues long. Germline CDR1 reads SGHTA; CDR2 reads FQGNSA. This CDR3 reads CASSLVASGRVYYNEQFF. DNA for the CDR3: TGTGCCAGCAGCTTAGTGGCTAGCGGGAGGGTGTACTACAATGAGCAGTTCTTC.

This chain's CDR3 is CASSYYASETGELFF. DNA for the CDR3: TGTGCCAGCAGTTACTACGCTAGCGAGACCGGGGAGCTGTTTTTT. The gene calls are TRBV6-5 and TRBJ2-2, with a tentative D call TRBD2 (6 bases). CDR1 is MNHEY and CDR2 is SVGAGI in the germline V gene. The CDR3 sequence is 15 residues long. Trimming took off 1 base at V and 5 bases at J, with 11 bases between the two ends.

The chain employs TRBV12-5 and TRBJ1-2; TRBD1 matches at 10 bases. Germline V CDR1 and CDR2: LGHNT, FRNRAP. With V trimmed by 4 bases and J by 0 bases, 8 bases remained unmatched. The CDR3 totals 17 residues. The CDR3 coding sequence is TGTGCTAGTGGTTCAGACGGGACAGGGGAAGCTAACTATGGCTACACCTTC. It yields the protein CASGSDGTGEANYGYTF. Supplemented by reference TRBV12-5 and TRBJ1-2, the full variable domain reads DARVTQTPRHKVTEMGQEVTMRCQPILGHNTVFWYRQTMMQGLELLAYFRNRAPLDDSGMPKDRFSAEMPDATLATLKIQPSEPRDSAVYFCASGSDGTGEANYGYTFGSGTRLTVV.

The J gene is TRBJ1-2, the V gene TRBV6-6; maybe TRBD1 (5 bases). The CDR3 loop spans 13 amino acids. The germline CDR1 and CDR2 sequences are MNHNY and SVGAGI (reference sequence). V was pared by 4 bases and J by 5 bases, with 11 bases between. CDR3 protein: CASSSLGVYGYTF. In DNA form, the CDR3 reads TGTGCCAGCAGTTCGCTAGGGGTTTATGGCTACACCTTC.

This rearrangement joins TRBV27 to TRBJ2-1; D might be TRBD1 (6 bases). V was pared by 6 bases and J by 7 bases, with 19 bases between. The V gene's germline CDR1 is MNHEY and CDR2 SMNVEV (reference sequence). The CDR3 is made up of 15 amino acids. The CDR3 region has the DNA TGTGCCAGCAGCCCAACAGGGTCGGGGTGGAATGAGCAGTTCTTC. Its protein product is CASSPTGSGWNEQFF.

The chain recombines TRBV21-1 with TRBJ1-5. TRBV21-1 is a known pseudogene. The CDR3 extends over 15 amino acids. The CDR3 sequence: CASSKIRRENQPQHF. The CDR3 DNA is TGTGCCAGCAGCAAAATTCGGAGAGAGAATCAGCCCCAGCATTTT.

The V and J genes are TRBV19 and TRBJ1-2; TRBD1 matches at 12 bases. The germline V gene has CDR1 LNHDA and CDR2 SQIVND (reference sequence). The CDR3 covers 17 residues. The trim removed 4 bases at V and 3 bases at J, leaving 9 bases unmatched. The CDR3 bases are TGTGCCAGTAGTACGATCGGGACAGGGGGCCTCCACTATGGCTACACCTTC. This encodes CASSTIGTGGLHYGYTF.

The CDR3 coding sequence is TGTGCCAGCATGGGCCTAAGGGGGCTTTCCTACGAGCAGTACGTC. It specifies CASMGLRGLSYEQYV. V and J are TRBV2 and TRBJ2-7, with 7 bases identical to TRBD1. In germline, CDR1 is SNHLY, CDR2 FYNNEI. V gave up 7 bases and J gave up 1 base; unmatched junction bases: 10. This CDR3 contains 15 residues.

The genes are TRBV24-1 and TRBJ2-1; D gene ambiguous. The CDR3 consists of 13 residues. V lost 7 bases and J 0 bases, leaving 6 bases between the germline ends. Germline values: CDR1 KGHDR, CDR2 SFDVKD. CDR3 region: CATSWSSYNEQFF. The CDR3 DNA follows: TGTGCCACCAGCTGGAGCTCCTACAATGAGCAGTTCTTC.

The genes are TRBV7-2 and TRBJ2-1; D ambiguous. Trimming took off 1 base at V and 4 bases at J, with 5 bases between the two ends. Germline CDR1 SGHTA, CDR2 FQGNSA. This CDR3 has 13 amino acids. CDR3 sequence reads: CASSLDGYNEQFF. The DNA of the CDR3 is TGTGCCAGCAGCTTAGACGGTTACAATGAGCAGTTCTTC.

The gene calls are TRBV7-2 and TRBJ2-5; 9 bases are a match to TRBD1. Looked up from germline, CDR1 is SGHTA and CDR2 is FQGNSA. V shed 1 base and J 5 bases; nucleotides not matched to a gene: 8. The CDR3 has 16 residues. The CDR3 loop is CASSLGKGQGRETQYF. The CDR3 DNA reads TGTGCCAGCAGCTTAGGGAAAGGACAGGGGAGGGAGACCCAGTACTTC.

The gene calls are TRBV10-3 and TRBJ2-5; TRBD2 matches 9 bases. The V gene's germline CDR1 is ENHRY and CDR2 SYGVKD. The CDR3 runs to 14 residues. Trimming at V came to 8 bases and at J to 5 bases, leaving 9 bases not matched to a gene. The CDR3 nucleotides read TGTGCCATCGGTGGCGGGGGGGCCTCCGAGACCCAGTACTTC. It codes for CAIGGGGASETQYF.

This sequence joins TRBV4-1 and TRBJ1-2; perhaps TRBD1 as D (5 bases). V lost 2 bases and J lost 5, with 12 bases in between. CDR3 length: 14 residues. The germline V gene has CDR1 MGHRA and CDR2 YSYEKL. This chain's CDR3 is CASSQRGGGYGYTF. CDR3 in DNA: TGCGCCAGCAGCCAACGTGGGGGAGGGTATGGCTACACCTTC.